These T cell receptor beta chains were read from a single sample in a study of cytomegalovirus exposure and HLA in healthy donors. Assay: immunoSEQ multiplex PCR; the TCRdb copy retains only in-frame clones and omits some. The sample holds some 150,000 clones; under 80% are singletons and the top ten take roughly 2.2%. The source material was PBMCs. These receptors all stem from a man aged 25-45 years in good health and CMV-seronegative. Both conserved end residues are part of each CDR3. D genes are given only for firm matches. Rows may omit the clone size; those that give it use once, few, many or a size class.

D: .; J: TRBJ2-7; V: TRBV28; size: .; DNA: TGTGCCAGCAGCCCTAGGGGCCTGCGCTACGAGCAGTACTTC; CDR3: CASSPRGLRYEQYF
D: TRBD1; J: TRBJ1-5; V: TRBV28; size: .; DNA: TGTGCCAGCACCCAGGGGGCGGTCAATCAGCCCCAGCATTTT; CDR3: CASTQGAVNQPQHF
D: TRBD2; J: TRBJ2-3; V: TRBV5-1; size: .; DNA: TGCGCCAGCAGTCTCGAAGCGGGGGTCTCAGGAGATACGCAGTATTTT; CDR3: CASSLEAGVSGDTQYF
D: .; J: TRBJ2-1; V: TRBV29-1; size: .; DNA: TGCAGCGTTGTCCCCCGGGGCAATGAGCAGTTCTTC; CDR3: CSVVPRGNEQFF
D: TRBD1; J: TRBJ2-7; V: TRBV9; size: few; DNA: TGTGCCAGCAGCCCTGGACAGGCCGATTCCGATTTCGAGCAGTACTTC; CDR3: CASSPGQADSDFEQYF
D: .; J: TRBJ2-3; V: TRBV15; size: .; DNA: TGTGCCACCAGCAGAGATGCGACAGCCGATACGCAGTATTTT; CDR3: CATSRDATADTQYF
D: TRBD1; J: TRBJ2-4; V: TRBV10-3; size: .; DNA: TGTGCCATCAGTCGGGGACAGGGGCAGGGCATTCAGTACTTC; CDR3: CAISRGQGQGIQYF
D: .; J: TRBJ2-7; V: TRBV30; size: .; DNA: TGTGCCTGGAGTCGCCGGGGTACCTACGAGCAGTACTTC; CDR3: CAWSRRGTYEQYF
D: .; J: TRBJ2-3; V: TRBV7-8; size: few; DNA: TGTGCCAGCAGCTTAGGACTAGTAATAGCGTCAGATACGCAGTATTTT; CDR3: CASSLGLVIASDTQYF
D: .; J: TRBJ2-1; V: TRBV5-1; size: .; DNA: TGCGCCAGCAGCTTGGAACACTACAATGAGCAGTTCTTC; CDR3: CASSLEHYNEQFF
D: TRBD1; J: TRBJ2-7; V: TRBV5-1; size: .; DNA: TGCGCCAGCAGCTTGCGCCGGGACAGAAGAGGGGAGCAGTACTTC; CDR3: CASSLRRDRRGEQYF
D: .; J: TRBJ2-7; V: TRBV7-9; size: few; DNA: TGTGCCAGCAGCACCCGGGACAAGGACTACGAGCAGTACTTC; CDR3: CASSTRDKDYEQYF
D: .; J: TRBJ1-3; V: TRBV4-1; size: .; DNA: TGCGCCAGCAGCCGAGGACAGGGAAACACCATATATTTT; CDR3: CASSRGQGNTIYF
D: .; J: TRBJ2-5; V: TRBV30; size: once; DNA: TGTGCCTGGAGTCTTGACAGGAAACAAGAGACCCAGTACTTC; CDR3: CAWSLDRKQETQYF
D: TRBD1; J: TRBJ2-7; V: TRBV30; size: .; DNA: TGTGCCTGGAGTGTCCAGGACAGGGATGGCTACGAGCAGTACTTC; CDR3: CAWSVQDRDGYEQYF
D: .; J: TRBJ2-7; V: TRBV6-7; size: .; DNA: TGTGCCAGCAGTTACCTTGTTGGGGGCGCTAGCGAGCAGTACTTC; CDR3: CASSYLVGGASEQYF
D: TRBD1; J: TRBJ1-5; V: TRBV25-1; size: once; DNA: TGTGCCAGCAGTGACGGTCTCATGACAGGGTGTATCAATCAGCCCCAGCATTTT; CDR3: CASSDGLMTGCINQPQHF
D: .; J: TRBJ1-2; V: TRBV7-2; size: .; DNA: TGTGCCAGCAGCTTACCCATCGGAGTATGGGGCTACACCTTC; CDR3: CASSLPIGVWGYTF
D: TRBD2; J: TRBJ2-1; V: TRBV7-6; size: .; DNA: TGTGCCAGCAGCTCCGATCTAGCGGGGGCCTTTAATGAGCAGTTCTTC; CDR3: CASSSDLAGAFNEQFF
D: .; J: TRBJ2-7; V: TRBV14; size: .; DNA: TGTGCCAGCAGCCAAGGATCGGGACACCTCTCCTACGAGCAGTACTTC; CDR3: CASSQGSGHLSYEQYF
D: TRBD1; J: TRBJ2-2; V: TRBV6-1; size: .; DNA: TGTGCCAGCAGTGAGCGGACAGGGAACACCGGGGAGCTGTTTTTT; CDR3: CASSERTGNTGELFF
D: .; J: TRBJ1-1; V: TRBV4-3; size: .; DNA: TGCGCCAGCAGCCAAGGCTTTAAACAGGGTGGTACTGAAGCTTTCTTT; CDR3: CASSQGFKQGGTEAFF
D: .; J: TRBJ1-1; V: TRBV4-3; size: .; DNA: TGCGCCAGCAGCCCGGACACTTCTGAGACCACTGAAGCTTTCTTT; CDR3: CASSPDTSETTEAFF
D: .; J: TRBJ1-2; V: TRBV6-7; size: few; DNA: TGTGCCAGCGTGGATATAGACTGCCTCTATGGCTACACCTTC; CDR3: CASVDIDCLYGYTF
D: TRBD1; J: TRBJ1-1; V: TRBV10-3; size: once; DNA: TGTGCCATCAGTGAGTCCAGGACAGGGAGGGATGAAGCTTTCTTT; CDR3: CAISESRTGRDEAFF
D: TRBD2; J: TRBJ2-3; V: TRBV12-5; size: .; DNA: TGTGCTAGTGGCCAAGGGACTAGCGGGGTCGGGACGCAGTATTTT; CDR3: CASGQGTSGVGTQYF